Sequencing of this TCR beta chain was carried out in a study of cytomegalovirus exposure and HLA in healthy donors. Nominal health characterized the donors when sampled, though unrecorded immune exposures were likely. Study findings and constraints: V- and J-gene trimming in TCR beta was tied to a missense DCLRE1C variant by an analysis performed later. TCR association rates varied by HLA locus in a later analysis, with DRB1 highest and HLA-C lowest.

This clone was counted between two and nine times. No antigen is known for it. The CDR3 runs to 13 residues. Deletions cut 6 bases from V and 1 base from J, with 7 bases between. Per the germline V gene, CDR1 is SGHRS and CDR2 is YFSETQ. The PCR was carried out with 60 Vbeta primers and 13 Jbeta primers. Repertoires were generated with immunoSEQ multiplex PCR, while TCRdb's copy carries only in-frame clones and drops some. The repertoire holds 80,000 or so clones, with around 58% as singletons. The J gene is TRBJ2-2, the V gene TRBV5-1, with D unclear. Specimen: PBMCs. This TCR was sampled from a man between 25 and 39 years old in good health and CMV-seropositive. The CDR3: CASTPGNTGELFF. The CDR3, as DNA: TGCGCCAGCACCCCCGGGAACACCGGGGAGCTGTTTTTT.